This T cell receptor beta chain was recovered during a study of T cells after posttransplantation cyclophosphamide. This clone was counted at least ten times. Antigen unknown. V was pared by 7 bases and J by 7 bases, with 10 bases of the junction left unmatched. The CDR3 is 14 amino acids. Germline V gene data show CDR1 as MRHNA and CDR2 as SNTAGT. Overall study results and limits: After PTCy, TRB diversity resembled that of CNI/methotrexate controls. Tissue-infiltrating T cells from skin or gut overlapped little with blood T cells.

Libraries were prepared by immunoSEQ multiplex PCR; TCRdb keeps only in-frame clonotypes and omits some of them. The sample offers tens of thousands of clones and no singletons, the top ten holding approximately 2%. The TCR was taken from a man aged 40-50 years in good health, CMV-negative, and a related stem cell transplant donor. The sequenced sample was PBMCs. The V gene is TRBV6-4, the J gene TRBJ1-2; 9 bases map to TRBD1. The CDR3 reads CASTLDRGKGGYTF. CDR3 sequence (DNA): TGTGCCAGCACCCTGGACAGGGGAAAAGGTGGCTACACCTTC.